This T cell receptor (beta chain) was observed in a study of cytomegalovirus exposure and HLA in healthy donors. General observations from the study: Highest at DRB1 and lowest at HLA-C, TCR association rates differed among HLA loci in a later analysis.

Everyone who donated was a healthy bone marrow donor. On this clone itself: No antigen is known for it.

PCR used 60 Vbeta primers and 13 Jbeta primers. Using immunoSEQ multiplex PCR, the repertoire was profiled, and TCRdb retains in-frame clones only, with some absent. The sample lists approximately 130,000 clones, roughly three quarters occurring once. Germline CDR1 and CDR2: SQVTM and ANQGSEA. The germline V and J ends were trimmed by 7 bases and 3 bases, with 15 bases remaining between them. This CDR3 comprises 13 residues. This TCR was recovered from a man in his thirties or forties in good health and CMV-seronegative. V gene TRBV29-1 combines with J gene TRBJ1-2; perhaps TRBD1 as D (5 bases). The sequenced sample was PBMCs. The CDR3 here is CSAWGEKDYGYTF. The CDR3 region has the DNA TGCAGCGCCTGGGGCGAAAAAGACTATGGCTACACCTTC.